This T cell receptor (beta chain) was sequenced during a study of lymphopenia after photon versus proton radiotherapy. Study findings and constraints: Proton therapy kept repertoires fairly stable, unlike photons, which gained effector/memory cells. Only patients who died were analyzed for survival; proton advantage is unproven. After the lymphocyte nadir, photon-treated repertoires showed oligoclonal expansion, especially of CD8+ Temra cells.

Here immunoSEQ multiplex PCR was the method, and the copy in TCRdb shows in-frame clones only, minus some. The table shows about 160,000 clones, with about nine tenths occurring only once. About this clone itself: Its antigen is not identified.

V lost 0 bases to trimming and J lost 7 bases, with 6 bases between them. The V gene's germline CDR1 is SGHNT and CDR2 YENEEA. The CDR3 spans 12 residues. This material consisted of peripheral blood, taken from a patient treated with photon-based radiotherapy. This receptor was taken from a man aged 50 or older with gastric cancer. This chain joins TRBV11-3 and TRBJ2-5; no definite D call. The CDR3 DNA sequence: TGTGCCAGCAGCTTAGATCTGGGGACCCAGTACTTC. It specifies CASSLDLGTQYF.